This entry features one T cell receptor beta chain sequence. Its cognate antigen is unknown. The read falls 3 residues short of the CDR3 end, and the missing part is taken from the germline J gene. TCRdb's copy holds only in-frame clones and misses some; the assay was immunoSEQ multiplex PCR. This table lists 50,000 to 65,000 clones. This sample stems from a study of Tregs in tolerant kidney transplant recipients. Study conclusions and caveats: Some patients' samples used different primers over time, so nucleotide sequences weren't comparable. Validation in larger populations is needed because few patients were studied.

Trimming removed 11 bases from V and 5 bases from J, with 15 bases in between. The CDR3 contains 12 residues. Germline assignment: CDR1 SNHLY and CDR2 FYNNEI. The sequences come from CD4+ T cells from blood, collected before the transplant. The sequence was obtained from a human donor who received a combined kidney and bone marrow transplant. The V call is TRBV2, the J call TRBJ2-5; D not resolved. Incomplete CDR3 DNA: TGTGCCTCCCAAGGGTCCCTGGAGACC. It is translated as CASQGSLET. Given in full, the CDR3 is CASQGSLETQYF.